The TCR beta chain described here comes from a study of blood T cell repertoires in COVID-19 (TCRdb year 2020). About the full investigation: Samples covering the acute and convalescent phases of COVID-19 were provided by collaborators in the United States, Italy and Spain. The material from the prospective study consisted of cDNA or gDNA derived from T cells, B-cell-depleted T cells, or PBMCs. Subjects who had been exposed to COVID-19, were actively infected with it, or had recovered from it provided the deeply sampled blood TCRbeta repertoires that made up the dataset. The repertoires were released in a freely available public database intended as a resource for research on the immune response to SARS-CoV-2. The samples were drawn from two sources: the first 160 participants of the ongoing ImmuneRACE study, and 1,200 or so subjects contributed by 6 global collaborators. Sample metadata almost always included a de-identified subject ID, COVID-19 status, age in years and sex. Where HLA class I and class II types were available, the types were taken from metadata supplied by the sample provider, not from assay-based typing. Points the paper makes about the study in general: Clinical and demographic metadata were provided uncurated, with the amount varying by source and participant.

The V end gives up 6 bases and the J end 7 bases, leaving 13 bases in the junction not matched to a gene. Taken from the germline V gene, the CDR1 and CDR2 loops are SNHLY and FYNNEI. There are 15 amino acids in the CDR3, from cysteine to phenylalanine inclusive. Only CDR3 DNA is held: 45 bases, read in frame from base 1. TCRbeta CDR3 regions were amplified from genomic DNA by means of the immunoSEQ Assay, a bias-controlled multiplex PCR. As for how the authors treated the data: The number of nucleated cells in each sample was estimated by amplification of reference gene primers within the assay. Sequence reads were collapsed and filtered to measure the absolute abundance of every unique TCRbeta CDR3 rearrangement. For each sample, productive Simpson clonality was calculated as the square root of Simpson's diversity index over productive rearrangements. In its TCRdb copy, this immuneACCESS table keeps in-frame sequences only and misses some clones. Where compared with another copy, unresolved V genes explain less than half of these, and the others have no known cause. V and J calls and clone size follow that table, whereas D and trimming were derived from the DNA. Across this sample there are some 230,000 clones, with approximately 81% seen only once. The ten most abundant clones make up more than 0.75% of the sample.

The collaborating institutions used their own protocols to collect whole blood in K2EDTA tubes. For TCRbeta analysis, collaborators shipped samples as frozen whole blood, isolated PBMCs, or DNA extracted from either of those sample types. Comments on this clone: Its recognized antigen is unknown. Base qualities were left out, and no much larger clone turns up one base away.

The sequenced sample consisted of peripheral blood. This receptor was identified in a middle-aged man with acute or convalescent COVID-19. The chain uses TRBV2 and TRBJ2-5; TRBD2 agrees with 8 junctional bases. The CDR3 reads as follows: CASRGLAGSSGTQYF. The DNA sequence is TGTGCCAGCAGAGGGCTAGCGGGTTCCTCAGGGACCCAGTACTTC.